This TCR beta chain was identified in a study of T cells in Graves' hyperthyroidism and ophthalmopathy. On the study more broadly: At initial diagnosis, before any treatment had begun, peripheral blood was obtained.

RNA transcripts served as the template for amplifying TCR beta CDR3 regions. Carried out on the TCR CDR3, a first-round RT-PCR used the HTBI primer set. Via MiXCR, TCRdb re-called the multiplex PCR reads, giving one row per CDR3 protein. The table has more than 350,000 distinct CDR3 sequences, 14% seen once. This CDR3 is 15 amino acids long. The germline V and J ends were trimmed by 7 bases and 0 bases, with 10 bases remaining between them. Overall study results and limits: From stable hyperthyroidism, ophthalmopathy was set apart by a 13 V-J model.

A note on this clonotype: The target antigen is unknown.

The chain has TRBV12-3 or TRBV12-4 and TRBJ1-6; D gene unclear. This TCR derives from a woman in her 30s with Graves' ophthalmopathy. The specimen sequenced was blood. The CDR3 DNA reads TGTGCCAGCAAGGCCACACGCTCCTATAATTCACCCCTCCACTTT. Protein sequence: CASKATRSYNSPLHF.